These 32 T cell receptor beta chains share one sample of origin, sequenced in a study of CD8 T cells in Susac syndrome. The RNA input was 0.5 to 1 ug, and it was reverse transcribed with random hexamers. One entry per CDR3 protein, called by TCRdb with MiXCR from the immunoSEQ multiplex PCR reads. The sample has about 130,000 distinct CDR3 sequences, 90% to 95% seen once. Sequenced: CD8+ T cells from PBMCs. The source is a human donor with multiple sclerosis.

The V call is TRBV20-1, the J call TRBJ1-5; perhaps TRBD1 as D (5 bases). This CDR3 region has 13 residues. V was shortened by 5 bases and J by 3 bases, with 11 bases between the two germline ends. Germline lookup yields CDR1 DFQATT and CDR2 SNEGSKA (reference sequence). CDR3 protein: CSAPQGDNQPQHF. In DNA form, the CDR3 reads TGCAGTGCTCCCCAGGGAGACAATCAGCCCCAGCATTTT.

The chain recombines TRBV10-3 with TRBJ2-2; D is tentatively TRBD1 or TRBD2 (5 bases each). The CDR3 consists of 14 residues. Germline CDR1 and CDR2: ENHRY and SYGVKD. V shed 11 bases and J shed 5 bases, with 18 bases lying between them. CDR3 DNA sequence: TGTGCCTCTCTTGGGGCGGAGGCGACCGGGGAGCTGTTTTTT. Translation: CASLGAEATGELFF.

The rearrangement links TRBV27 to TRBJ2-2; D is uncertain. The V gene lost 1 base and the J gene lost 3 bases, with 12 bases spanning the gap. Germline CDR1 reads MNHEY; CDR2 reads SMNVEV (reference sequence). The CDR3 contains 16 residues. Written as DNA, the CDR3 is TGTGCCAGCAGTTTATACGATGCTGGGCACACCGGGGAGCTGTTTTTT. This translates into CASSLYDAGHTGELFF.

J is TRBJ1-2 and V is TRBV20-1, with a weak D call TRBD1 (6 bases). Germline V gene data show CDR1 as DFQATT and CDR2 as SNEGSKA (reference sequence). Trimming took 1 base from V and 2 from J, leaving 17 bases between them. The CDR3 runs 16 residues. CDR3 bases: TGCAGTGCTAGAGCACAGGGATGGAACGGAAACTATGGCTACACCTTC. This codes for CSARAQGWNGNYGYTF.

The rearrangement joins TRBV19 to TRBJ1-1; unclear D gene. Germline CDR1 LNHDA, CDR2 SQIVND (reference sequence). Trimming removed 4 bases from V and 4 bases from J, with 7 bases in between. This CDR3 spans 12 amino acids. CDR3 in amino acids: CASSNPGTEAFF. Written as DNA, the CDR3 is TGTGCCAGTAGTAATCCGGGCACTGAAGCTTTCTTT.

The gene calls are TRBV29-1 and TRBJ1-2; D gene ambiguous. This CDR3 spans 11 amino acids. The V and J ends lost 6 bases and 11 bases respectively, with 16 bases between them. Germline V CDR1 and CDR2: SQVTM, ANQGSEA. CDR3 in amino acids: CSVHTETGYTF. The CDR3 bases are TGCAGCGTACATACAGAGACCGGGTACACCTTC. Full variable domain (remainder filled in from reference TRBV29-1 and TRBJ1-2): SAVISQKPSRDICQRGTSLTIQCQVDSQVTMMFWYRQQPGQSLTLIATANQGSEATYESGFVIDKFPISRPNLTFSTLTVSNMSPEDSSIYLCSVHTETGYTFGSGTRLTVV.

This rearrangement joins TRBV3-1 to TRBJ1-4, with D tentatively TRBD1 (6 bases). Germline V gene data show CDR1 as LGHDT and CDR2 as YNNKEL (reference sequence). This CDR3 contains 14 residues. The ends were cut back, 11 bases at V and 6 bases at J, with 19 bases in the middle. The CDR3 loop is CAGKTGLGHEKLFF. The CDR3 bases are TGTGCCGGAAAAACAGGGCTGGGTCATGAAAAACTGTTTTTT.

CDR3 sequence reads: CASSATDSFPEAFF. CDR3 sequence (DNA): TGTGCCAGCAGCGCCACCGACAGCTTCCCTGAAGCTTTCTTT. This sequence joins TRBV11-2 and TRBJ1-1, with a possible D match to TRBD1 (5 bases). Between the trimmed V and J ends, which lost 5 bases and 6 bases, there was a span of 16 bases. The V gene's germline CDR1 is SGHAT and CDR2 FQNNGV. The CDR3 totals 14 residues.

The chain uses TRBV30 and TRBJ2-1, with TRBD1 identical over 8 bases. This CDR3 spans 15 amino acids. Germline CDR1 reads GTSNPN; CDR2 reads SVGIG (reference sequence). V shed 4 bases, J shed 6 bases, and the junction held 11 bases outside the gene matches. In nucleotides, the CDR3 is TGTGCCTGGACCGACAGGGGCGGGCTTAGCAATGAGCAGTTCTTC. Residues: CAWTDRGGLSNEQFF.

This rearrangement joins TRBV7-9 to TRBJ2-1; D perhaps matches TRBD2 (5 bases). Trimming stripped 7 bases from V and 7 bases from J, with 20 bases between. CDR3 size: 15 residues. Germline V gene data show CDR1 as SEHNR and CDR2 as FQNEAQ (reference sequence). CDR3 bases: TGTGCCAGCATCCCCCCCCATCAGCGGAGGAATGAGCAGTTCTTC. Translating gives CASIPPHQRRNEQFF. Based on the CDR3 plus reference TRBV7-9 and TRBJ2-1, the full variable domain is DTGVSQNPRHKITKRGQNVTFRCDPISEHNRLYWYRQTLGQGPEFLTYFQNEAQLEKSRLLSDRFSAERPKGSFSTLEIQRTEQGDSAMYLCASIPPHQRRNEQFFGPGTRLTVL.

The chain employs TRBV29-1 and TRBJ1-5; no reliable D call. This CDR3 region has 12 residues. CDR1 is SQVTM, CDR2 ANQGSEA, per germline. Trimming shortened V by 6 bases and J by 11 bases, and 17 bases separated the two germline ends. CDR3 loop: CSVVELSGAQHF. The CDR3 DNA follows: TGCAGCGTGGTAGAGTTGAGCGGGGCCCAGCATTTT. Full variable domain (missing parts from reference TRBV29-1 and TRBJ1-5): SAVISQKPSRDICQRGTSLTIQCQVDSQVTMMFWYRQQPGQSLTLIATANQGSEATYESGFVIDKFPISRPNLTFSTLTVSNMSPEDSSIYLCSVVELSGAQHFGDGTRLSIL.

This clonotype turned up a few times. The chain has TRBV19 and TRBJ2-7; D is undetermined. The germline V gene encodes CDR1 LNHDA and CDR2 SQIVND (reference sequence). V was shortened by 7 bases and J by 7 bases, with 5 bases between the two germline ends. The CDR3 has 9 residues. CDR3 DNA sequence: TGTGCCAGTAACCGGGAGCAGTACTTC. This encodes CASNREQYF.

This rearrangement joins TRBV5-4 to TRBJ2-5, with 14 bases identical to TRBD2. V lost 3 bases and J lost 7; bases outside the gene matches: 8. This CDR3 contains 16 residues. Germline CDR1 reads SGHNT; CDR2 reads YYREEE (reference sequence). CDR3 sequence reads: CASSWTSGRPGWTQYF. The CDR3 coding sequence is TGTGCCAGCAGCTGGACTAGCGGGAGGCCCGGGTGGACCCAGTACTTC.

This chain uses TRBV11-2 with TRBJ1-1; D not resolved. Trimming left V 7 bases short and J 1 base short, with 4 bases between. Germline-derived CDR1 and CDR2 are SGHAT and FQNNGV. CDR3 length: 11 residues. CDR3 nucleotides: TGTGCCAGCAAATCGAACACTGAAGCTTTCTTT. Its translation is CASKSNTEAFF.

J is TRBJ2-3 and V is TRBV7-6, with D maybe TRBD2 (7 bases). Germline lookup yields CDR1 SGHVS and CDR2 FNYEAQ. This CDR3 is 17 amino acids long. Deletions cut 3 bases from V and 8 bases from J, with 24 bases between. CDR3 in amino acids: CASSFQAGAFPLGTQYF. The DNA for the CDR3 is TGTGCCAGCAGCTTTCAGGCGGGGGCCTTCCCTCTGGGTACGCAGTATTTT.

This clonotype has only one observation. CDR3 amino acids: CASSYLNFLEDTQYF. CDR3 DNA: TGTGCCAGCAGTTACCTTAATTTCTTGGAAGATACGCAGTATTTT. The chain employs TRBV27 and TRBJ2-3; D not certain. Trimming stripped 4 bases from V and 5 bases from J, with 16 bases between. Germline CDR1 MNHEY, CDR2 SMNVEV (reference sequence). The CDR3 contains 15 residues.

The chain links TRBV5-1 to TRBJ2-2; 13 positions match TRBD2. This CDR3 has 16 amino acids. In germline, CDR1 is SGHRS, CDR2 YFSETQ. V lost 3 bases, J lost 6 bases, and 5 bases stayed unmatched. The CDR3 DNA reads TGCGCCAGCAGCTGGACTAGCGGGAGTCTCGCCGGGGAGCTGTTTTTT. This translates into CASSWTSGSLAGELFF.

The chain employs TRBV24-1 and TRBJ2-1; weak D call: TRBD1 (6 bases). Germline V gives CDR1 KGHDR, CDR2 SFDVKD. V was shortened by 3 bases and J by 0 bases, with 14 bases between the two germline ends. The length of the CDR3 is 17 residues. CDR3 DNA: TGTGCCACCAGTGATCCGACAGGACTGAGCTCCTACAATGAGCAGTTCTTC. Protein: CATSDPTGLSSYNEQFF.

This clonotype was found a few times. This rearrangement joins TRBV10-3 to TRBJ2-5; 10 bases are shared with TRBD2. The germline CDR1 and CDR2 sequences are ENHRY and SYGVKD. There are 17 residues in the CDR3. The J segment lost 0 bases and the V segment lost 0 bases, leaving 4 bases of the junction unmatched. Here the CDR3 reads CAISESLAGVHQETQYF. In nucleotides, the CDR3 is TGTGCCATCAGTGAGTCGCTAGCGGGAGTCCACCAAGAGACCCAGTACTTC.

This clonotype was detected only a few times. The gene calls are TRBV19 and TRBJ1-1; 7 positions match TRBD1. V trimming: 5 bases; J trimming: 1 base; junction bases outside the gene matches: 7. In germline, CDR1 is LNHDA, CDR2 SQIVND (reference sequence). The length of the CDR3 is 15 residues. The CDR3 spells CASSPGTATNTEAFF. CDR3 nucleotide sequence: TGTGCCAGTAGTCCCGGGACAGCTACGAACACTGAAGCTTTCTTT.

This clonotype appeared once. V and J are TRBV6-5 and TRBJ2-7; D might be TRBD1 or TRBD2, each matching 5 bases. Germline loops: CDR1 MNHEY, CDR2 SVGAGI. The CDR3 has 14 amino acids. V was pared by 0 bases and J by 2 bases, with 8 bases between. CDR3 in DNA: TGTGCCAGCAGTTACTCCGGGGCGACCTACGAGCAGTACTTC. Residues: CASSYSGATYEQYF.

V usage is TRBV20-1 and J usage is TRBJ2-3, with TRBD2 matching 8 bases. V trimming: 1 base; J trimming: 2 bases; junction bases outside the gene matches: 5. The germline V gene has CDR1 DFQATT and CDR2 SNEGSKA (reference sequence). The CDR3 is 15 amino acids. CDR3 loop: CSARALAEDTDTQYF. The CDR3 coding sequence is TGCAGTGCTAGAGCACTAGCGGAAGACACAGATACGCAGTATTTT.

The chain recombines TRBV25-1 with TRBJ2-7; D is perhaps TRBD1 (7 bases). This CDR3 is built from 14 residues. V lost 5 bases, J lost 3 bases, and 14 bases lay in between. Germline values: CDR1 MGHDK, CDR2 SYGVNS. DNA for the CDR3: TGTGCCAGCAGTCCGGCGGGACAGAACTACGAGCAGTACTTC. Translating gives CASSPAGQNYEQYF.

This clonotype came up a few times. The chain employs TRBV6-2 or TRBV6-3 and TRBJ1-1; D uncertain. Germline V gene data show CDR1 as MNHEY and CDR2 as SVGEGT. Trimming cost V 7 bases and J 4 bases, with 7 bases left between them. The CDR3 has 11 amino acids. CDR3 DNA: TGTGCCAGCACCTATGGCACTGAAGCTTTCTTT. Translation: CASTYGTEAFF.

This clonotype is a singleton in its sample. The J gene is TRBJ2-7, the V gene TRBV7-8; possibly TRBD1 for D (5 bases). Germline CDR1 and CDR2: SGHVS and FQNEAQ. This CDR3 has 15 amino acids. V shed 4 bases and J shed 3 bases, with 16 bases lying between them. The CDR3 sequence: CASSSEQVYRYEQYF. The DNA for the CDR3 is TGTGCCAGCAGCTCCGAACAGGTTTACCGCTACGAGCAGTACTTC. Looking up the rest from reference TRBV7-8 and TRBJ2-7 gives the full variable domain: GAGVSQSPRYKVAKRGQDVALRCDPISGHVSLFWYQQALGQGPEFLTYFQNEAQLDKSGLPSDRFFAERPEGSVSTLKIQRTQQEDSAVYLCASSSEQVYRYEQYFGPGTRLTVT.

The J gene is TRBJ1-2, the V gene TRBV19; maybe TRBD1 (5 bases). This CDR3 spans 15 amino acids. Trimming took off 4 bases at V and 3 bases at J, with 15 bases between the two ends. Germline V lookup: CDR1 LNHDA, CDR2 SQIVND (reference sequence). In DNA form, the CDR3 reads TGTGCCAGTAGTACCCAGGGACGGCAATACTATGGCTACACCTTC. It specifies CASSTQGRQYYGYTF.

V is TRBV4-3 and J is TRBJ2-5; TRBD1 is a possible D gene (6 bases). This CDR3 comprises 17 residues. CDR1 is LGHNA, CDR2 YSLEER, per germline. V was trimmed by 2 bases and J by 2 bases, leaving 18 bases between them. The CDR3 nucleotides read TGCGCCAGCAGCCAATCCAACACGCACAGGGATCAAGAGACCCAGTACTTC. Residues: CASSQSNTHRDQETQYF.

CDR3 loop: CASSALGTGRLEQYF. As DNA, the CDR3 is TGCGCCAGCAGCGCCCTTGGGACAGGGAGGCTCGAGCAGTACTTC. This chain connects TRBV4-1 to TRBJ2-7, with 9 bases fitting TRBD1. The V gene's germline CDR1 is MGHRA and CDR2 YSYEKL. CDR3 length: 15 amino acids. The V gene end was trimmed by 5 bases and the J gene end by 6 bases; junction bases not matched to a gene: 11.

The V call is TRBV12-5, the J call TRBJ1-1, with D perhaps matching TRBD1 (5 bases). The CDR3 is 14 amino acids. Germline V gives CDR1 LGHNT, CDR2 FRNRAP. Trimming removed 6 bases at V and 5 bases at J, with 16 bases between. DNA for the CDR3: TGTGCTAGTGGCCCGGGACGGATGGGAACTGAAGCTTTCTTT. It yields the protein CASGPGRMGTEAFF.

The chain recombines TRBV6-2 or TRBV6-3 with TRBJ2-1; D is uncertain. Per germline, CDR1 MNHEY and CDR2 SVGEGT. V lost 6 bases and J lost 6, with 12 bases in between. The CDR3 has 13 residues. The CDR3 bases are TGTGCCAGCAGGGATTCTATGCTCAATGAGCAGTTCTTC. Protein sequence: CASRDSMLNEQFF.

J is TRBJ2-2 and V is TRBV6-5; D may be TRBD1 or TRBD2 (6 bases each). The V gene lost 8 bases and the J gene lost 2 bases, with 9 bases spanning the gap. The CDR3 sequence is 13 residues long. From germline, CDR1 is MNHEY and CDR2 SVGAGI. The CDR3 protein is CASLGGNTGELFF. In DNA form, the CDR3 reads TGTGCCAGCCTCGGGGGCAACACCGGGGAGCTGTTTTTT.

V gene TRBV27 combines with J gene TRBJ1-5; D is ambiguous. This CDR3 is 14 amino acids long. V was shortened by 3 bases and J by 9 bases, with 15 bases between the two germline ends. From germline, CDR1 is MNHEY and CDR2 SMNVEV (reference sequence). The CDR3 DNA is TGTGCCAGCAGTTTGGCGGCAGGACCGGGGCCCCAGCATTTT. This codes for CASSLAAGPGPQHF.